The 25 T cell receptor beta chains in this list originate from one sample, sequenced in a study of T cells in Graves' hyperthyroidism and ophthalmopathy. The source material, RNA transcripts, was used to amplify TCR beta CDR3 regions. The TCR CDR3 was amplified in a first-round RT-PCR using the HTBI primer set. TCRdb passed the multiplex PCR reads through MiXCR, listing each CDR3 protein once. The profile shows 480,000 or so distinct CDR3 sequences, approximately 15% of them singletons. The material sequenced was blood. The receptors were gathered from a woman younger than 35 with Graves' hyperthyroidism.

This clonotype was seen repeatedly, ten times or more. The chain couples TRBV20-1 to TRBJ1-1; D ambiguous. V lost 0 bases, J lost 0 bases, and 8 bases lay in between. The CDR3 is 14 residues long. Germline V gene sequence: CDR1 DFQATT, CDR2 SNEGSKA (reference sequence). CDR3 in DNA: TGCAGTGCTAGAGATTGGCAGTTGAACACTGAAGCTTTCTTT. This encodes CSARDWQLNTEAFF.

This clonotype was counted ten times or more. The chain uses TRBV6-1 and TRBJ2-1; no clear D gene. Per the germline V gene, CDR1 is MNHNS and CDR2 is SASEGT. V lost 4 bases and J 7 bases, leaving 17 bases between the germline ends. This CDR3 has 15 residues. CDR3 protein: CASSASPRLGNEQFF. The CDR3 bases are TGTGCCAGCAGTGCGTCCCCTCGGTTGGGGAATGAGCAGTTCTTC.

The chain employs TRBV20-1 and TRBJ2-7; the D gene could be TRBD1 or TRBD2 (5 bases each). CDR1 and CDR2 from the germline V gene are DFQATT and SNEGSKA (reference sequence). This CDR3 has 14 amino acids. Trimming removed 6 bases at V and 2 bases at J, with 17 bases between. CDR3 sequence reads: CSATRGVGAYEQYV. DNA of the CDR3: TGCAGTGCCACTAGAGGTGTGGGGGCCTACGAGCAGTACGTC.

This clonotype occurred many times. The chain couples TRBV18 to TRBJ2-3; D tentatively reads TRBD1 or TRBD2 (5 bases each). Between the trimmed V and J ends, which lost 2 bases and 0 bases, there was a span of 12 bases. CDR1 KGHSH and CDR2 LQKENI come from the germline V gene. This CDR3 spans 16 amino acids. The DNA of the CDR3 is TGTGCCAGCTCACCAAAGAGGGGCGAAAGCACAGATACGCAGTATTTT. Amino acid sequence: CASSPKRGESTDTQYF.

The chain recombines TRBV28 with TRBJ1-5; D may be TRBD1 (5 bases). The CDR3 loop spans 17 amino acids. Germline V gene lookup returns CDR1 MDHEN and CDR2 SYDVKM. The CDR3 DNA reads TGTGCTTGGGGCATTAGCGCGGGGAATATCATTAGTCAGCCCCAGCATTTT. This sequence encodes CAWGISAGNIISQPQHF.

The chain carries TRBV11-3 and TRBJ2-1; D ambiguous. Germline V gives CDR1 SGHNT, CDR2 YENEEA. Trimming took 4 bases from V and 10 from J, leaving 14 bases between them. The CDR3 sequence is 13 residues long. This CDR3 is CASSSPNEREQFF. The CDR3 coding sequence is TGTGCCAGCAGCTCACCCAACGAGAGGGAGCAGTTCTTC.

A few counts support this clonotype. The chain joins TRBV20-1 to TRBJ2-2; 8 bases map to TRBD2. V lost 0 bases, J lost 5 bases, and 11 bases stayed unmatched. Germline V gene sequence: CDR1 DFQATT, CDR2 SNEGSKA (reference sequence). The CDR3 runs to 17 residues. As DNA, the CDR3 is TGCAGTGCTAGAGACGTGTCGGGGGGGAGTCTTACCGGGGAGCTGTTTTTT. Protein: CSARDVSGGSLTGELFF.

This clonotype was counted many times. The chain uses TRBV20-1 and TRBJ1-2, with TRBD1 matching 10 bases. Looked up from germline, CDR1 is DFQATT and CDR2 is SNEGSKA (reference sequence). The ends lost 0 bases at V and 8 bases at J; junction bases unmatched: 12. CDR3 length: 16 amino acids. This CDR3 reads CSARDGAGQGIWGYTF. The CDR3 DNA follows: TGCAGTGCTAGAGATGGCGCGGGACAGGGGATTTGGGGCTACACCTTC.

This clonotype was found many times. The chain employs TRBV7-9 and TRBJ2-2; D gene uncertain. CDR3 length equals 12 residues. CDR1 and CDR2 from the germline V gene are SEHNR and FQNEAQ (reference sequence). V gave up 6 bases and J gave up 6 bases, with 8 bases separating them. In DNA, the CDR3 is TGTGCCAGCAGTTGGGCGTCCGGGGAGCTGTTTTTT. This encodes CASSWASGELFF.

Concerning this clonotype itself: A much more abundant neighbour one base away suggests this may be a read error. The chain is built from TRBV3-1 and TRBJ2-1; possibly TRBD1 for D (7 bases). Germline V gene lookup returns CDR1 LGHDT and CDR2 YNNKEL (reference sequence). V was trimmed by 3 bases and J by 3 bases, leaving 12 bases between them. This CDR3 region has 15 residues. This CDR3 reads CASSQEGALYNEQFF. In nucleotides, the CDR3 is TGTGCCAGCAGCCAGGAGGGGGCCCTCTACAATGAGCAGTTCTTC.

The count of this clonotype is one. This rearrangement joins TRBV2 to TRBJ2-4; the D gene is possibly TRBD1 (6 bases). The CDR3 length is 14 residues. Trimming cost V 3 bases and J 7 bases, with 13 bases left between them. Germline V gives CDR1 SNHLY, CDR2 FYNNEI. CDR3 in DNA: TGTGCCAGCAGTGAGGGGTCAGGGGCGAACATTCAGTACTTC. It translates to CASSEGSGANIQYF.

In its sample, this clonotype was seen many times. At one of its ends the junction is not consistent with the germline gene, which may arise from a read error. J is TRBJ1-5 and V is TRBV28, with 7 bases fitting TRBD1. This CDR3 region has 15 residues. Germline assignment: CDR1 MDHEN and CDR2 SYDVKM. In DNA, the CDR3 is TGTGCCAGCTTCCAACGCAGGGGGGGCAAACAGCCCCAGCATTTT. As protein: CASFQRRGGKQPQHF.

This clonotype appeared many times. This chain connects TRBV7-2 to TRBJ2-3; possible D gene TRBD1, 6 bases. Per germline, CDR1 SGHTA and CDR2 FQGNSA. The V gene lost 8 bases and the J gene lost 7 bases, with 10 bases spanning the gap. This CDR3 has 11 amino acids. The DNA for the CDR3 is TGTGCCAGCTTAGGGGGATATACGCAGTATTTT. Translation gives CASLGGYTQYF.

The table lists this clonotype with many counts. The CDR3 region is CASRDARTLPTQYF. The CDR3 DNA is TGTGCCAGCAGGGACGCCCGCACCCTCCCTACGCAGTATTTT. V usage is TRBV11-3 and J usage is TRBJ2-3; no clear D gene. V shed 6 bases and J shed 8 bases, with 18 bases lying between them. The CDR3 sequence is 14 residues long. The germline gives CDR1 SGHNT, CDR2 YENEEA.

This clonotype was detected only a few times. V gene TRBV19 combines with J gene TRBJ2-1, with TRBD2 identical over 8 bases. Germline V gene data show CDR1 as LNHDA and CDR2 as SQIVND (reference sequence). CDR3 length equals 18 residues. J gave up 5 bases and V 9 bases, and 21 bases lay outside the gene matches. In DNA form, the CDR3 reads TGTGCCAGCGGGGGGGGGAGAGACACCACCACAAAGGACAATGAGCAGTTCTTC. Its protein product is CASGGGRDTTTKDNEQFF.

This clonotype showed up many times. The chain employs TRBV20-1 and TRBJ2-1; no clear D gene. CDR1 and CDR2 from the germline V gene are DFQATT and SNEGSKA (reference sequence). V lost 3 bases and J lost 0, with 6 bases in between. CDR3 length: 13 residues. The DNA for the CDR3 is TGCAGTGCTAGCGACCCCTCCTACAATGAGCAGTTCTTC. It yields the protein CSASDPSYNEQFF.

This clonotype was counted many times. This chain connects TRBV12-3 or TRBV12-4 to TRBJ2-1; D is possibly TRBD2 (5 bases). There are 16 residues in the CDR3. V lost 1 base to trimming and J lost 1 base, with 11 bases between them. In DNA form, the CDR3 reads TGTGCCAGCAGTTTAGAGGTGGGAGCGTCCTACAATGAGCAGTTCTTC. Its translation is CASSLEVGASYNEQFF.

There are many counts of this clonotype. The chain links TRBV20-1 to TRBJ2-3; tentatively, D is TRBD1 (6 bases). V lost 3 bases, J lost 0 bases, and 10 bases lay in between. CDR1 DFQATT and CDR2 SNEGSKA come from the germline V gene (reference sequence). The CDR3 is made up of 14 amino acids. CDR3 in amino acids: CSASRDISTDTQYF. The CDR3 bases are TGCAGTGCTAGTAGGGACATCAGCACAGATACGCAGTATTTT.

The J gene is TRBJ1-2, the V gene TRBV5-1; D uncertain. Germline CDR1 SGHRS, CDR2 YFSETQ. The CDR3 runs to 15 residues. V lost 4 bases, J lost 0 bases, and 13 bases lay in between. CDR3 residues: CASSATGHPNYGYTF. CDR3 DNA sequence: TGCGCCAGCAGCGCCACGGGCCACCCTAACTATGGCTACACCTTC.

This chain joins TRBV6-5 and TRBJ2-3; D is unresolved. V was clipped by 6 bases and J by 0 bases, with 10 bases between them. CDR1 and CDR2 (germline): MNHEY, SVGAGI. The CDR3 length is 14 residues. CDR3 bases: TGTGCCAGCAGCTATTTGTCTAGCACAGATACGCAGTATTTT. Its protein is CASSYLSSTDTQYF.

CDR3 amino acids: CASSQGLSSYSYEQYF. CDR3 DNA: TGCGCCAGCAGCCAAGGTTTAAGTAGTTATTCCTACGAGCAGTACTTC. V usage is TRBV4-1 and J usage is TRBJ2-7; D gene ambiguous. Germline V gene sequence: CDR1 MGHRA, CDR2 YSYEKL. V lost 1 base to trimming and J lost 1 base, with 14 bases between them. The CDR3 length is 16 residues.

A remark on this clonotype: A read error may explain this, as a much larger clone is one base away. The V and J genes are TRBV27 and TRBJ2-3; no clear D. Trimming left V 5 bases short and J 0 bases short, with 6 bases between. Per the germline V gene, CDR1 is MNHEY and CDR2 is SMNVEV (reference sequence). This CDR3 is built from 13 residues. DNA for the CDR3: TGTGCCAGCAGTCCCGTAAGCACAGATACGCAGTATTTT. This translates into CASSPVSTDTQYF.

This clonotype was recorded many times. The V gene is TRBV9, the J gene TRBJ2-3, with a weak D call TRBD2 (5 bases). CDR1 is SGDLS and CDR2 is YYNGEE in the germline V gene. The CDR3 has 15 residues. The V gene lost 4 bases and the J gene lost 1 base, with 13 bases spanning the gap. CDR3 region: CASSPDFFGTDTQYF. The CDR3 DNA reads TGTGCCAGCAGCCCGGACTTTTTTGGCACAGATACGCAGTATTTT.

This clonotype showed up many times. The V gene is TRBV5-1, the J gene TRBJ1-2, with D possibly TRBD1 on 5 matching bases. V was trimmed by 4 bases and J by 0 bases, leaving 13 bases between them. The CDR3 has 15 amino acids. Per the germline V gene, CDR1 is SGHRS and CDR2 is YFSETQ. DNA for the CDR3: TGCGCCAGCAGCCTCCGGGACGCTGCTAACTATGGCTACACCTTC. Its protein product is CASSLRDAANYGYTF.

The CDR3 coding sequence is TGTGCCAGCGGGGCAGGGGGCGAGGCAGATACGCAGTATTTT. Amino acid sequence: CASGAGGEADTQYF. V gene TRBV3-1 combines with J gene TRBJ2-3, with TRBD1 identical over 8 bases. V dropped 8 bases and J dropped 4; count of bases not matched to a gene: 8. Per germline, CDR1 LGHDT and CDR2 YNNKEL (reference sequence). The CDR3 covers 14 residues.